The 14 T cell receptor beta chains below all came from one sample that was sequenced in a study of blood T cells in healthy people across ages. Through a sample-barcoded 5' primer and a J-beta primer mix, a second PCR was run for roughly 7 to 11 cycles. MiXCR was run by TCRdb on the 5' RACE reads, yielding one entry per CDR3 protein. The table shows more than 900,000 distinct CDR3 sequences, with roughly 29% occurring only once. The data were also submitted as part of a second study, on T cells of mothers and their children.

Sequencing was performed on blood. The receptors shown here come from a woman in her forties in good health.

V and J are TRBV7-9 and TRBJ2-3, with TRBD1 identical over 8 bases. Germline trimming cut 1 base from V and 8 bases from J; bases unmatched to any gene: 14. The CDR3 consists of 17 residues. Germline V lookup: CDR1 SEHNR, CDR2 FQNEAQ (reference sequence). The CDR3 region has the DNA TGTGCCAGCAGCTTAGACGTCGGACAGGGTCTGTCGGTTACGCAGTATTTT. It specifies CASSLDVGQGLSVTQYF.

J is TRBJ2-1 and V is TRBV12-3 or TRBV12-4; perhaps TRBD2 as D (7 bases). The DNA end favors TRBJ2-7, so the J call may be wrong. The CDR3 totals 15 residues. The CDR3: CASTLGGRPGREQYF. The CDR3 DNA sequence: TGTGCCAGCACCCTCGGGGGGCGACCCGGACGCGAGCAGTACTTC.

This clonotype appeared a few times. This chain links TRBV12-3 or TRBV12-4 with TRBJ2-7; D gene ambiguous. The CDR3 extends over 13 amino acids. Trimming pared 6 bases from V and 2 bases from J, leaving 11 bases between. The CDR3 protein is CASSQAPPYEQYF. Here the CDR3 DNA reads TGTGCCAGCAGCCAGGCCCCCCCCTACGAGCAGTACTTC.

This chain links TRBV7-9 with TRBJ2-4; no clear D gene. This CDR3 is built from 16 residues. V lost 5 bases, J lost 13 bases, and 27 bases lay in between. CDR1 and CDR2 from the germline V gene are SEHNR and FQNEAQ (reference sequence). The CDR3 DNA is TGTGCCAGCAGCGTGATAGAGGCAGTACTTAACAATGAGCAGTACTTC. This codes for CASSVIEAVLNNEQYF.

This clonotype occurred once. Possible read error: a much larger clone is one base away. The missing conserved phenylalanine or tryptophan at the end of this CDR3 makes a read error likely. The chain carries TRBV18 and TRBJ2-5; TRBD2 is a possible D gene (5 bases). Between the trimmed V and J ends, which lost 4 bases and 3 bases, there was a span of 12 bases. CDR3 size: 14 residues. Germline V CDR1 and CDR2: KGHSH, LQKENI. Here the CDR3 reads CASSLYSGKETQYL. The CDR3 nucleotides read TGTGCCAGCTCACTCTACAGCGGTAAAGAGACCCAGTACCTC.

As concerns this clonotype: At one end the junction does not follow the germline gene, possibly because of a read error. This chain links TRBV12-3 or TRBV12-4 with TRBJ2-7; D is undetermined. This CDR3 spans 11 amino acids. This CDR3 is CASSKRYGQYF. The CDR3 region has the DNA TGTGCCAGCAGCAAACGCTACGGGCAGTACTTC.

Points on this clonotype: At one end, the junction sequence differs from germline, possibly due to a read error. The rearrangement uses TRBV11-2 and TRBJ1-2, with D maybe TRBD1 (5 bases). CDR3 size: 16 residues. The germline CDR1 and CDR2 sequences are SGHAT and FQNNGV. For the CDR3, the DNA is TGTGCCAGCAGCCCCCTGGGGCGTAAGGGGCACTATGGCTTCACCTTC. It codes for CASSPLGRKGHYGFTF.

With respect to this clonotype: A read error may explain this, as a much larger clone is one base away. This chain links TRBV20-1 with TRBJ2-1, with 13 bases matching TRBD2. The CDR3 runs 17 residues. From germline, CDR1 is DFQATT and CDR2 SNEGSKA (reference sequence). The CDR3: CSARDPLLAGGPDEQVF. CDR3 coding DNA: TGCAGTGCTAGAGATCCCCTACTAGCGGGGGGGCCGGATGAGCAGGTCTTC.

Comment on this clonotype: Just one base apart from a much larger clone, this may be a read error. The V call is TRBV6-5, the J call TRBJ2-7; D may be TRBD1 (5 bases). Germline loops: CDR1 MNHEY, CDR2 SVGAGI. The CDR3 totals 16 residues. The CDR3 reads CVSSYSSTGRPYEQYF. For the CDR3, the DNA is TGTGTCAGCAGTTACTCGAGCACAGGCAGGCCCTACGAGCAGTACTTC.

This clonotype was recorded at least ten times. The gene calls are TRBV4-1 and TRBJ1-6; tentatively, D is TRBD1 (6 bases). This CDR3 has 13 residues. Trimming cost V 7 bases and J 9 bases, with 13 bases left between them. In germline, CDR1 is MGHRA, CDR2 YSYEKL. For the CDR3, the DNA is TGCGCCAGCAACCGGGACATTGGTTCACCCCTCCACTTT. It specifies CASNRDIGSPLHF.

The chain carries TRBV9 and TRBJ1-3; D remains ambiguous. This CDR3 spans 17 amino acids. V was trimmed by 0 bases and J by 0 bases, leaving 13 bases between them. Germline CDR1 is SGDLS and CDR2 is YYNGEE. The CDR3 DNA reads TGTGCCAGCAGCGTAGGGCAGCTACCCTTCTCTGGAAACACCATATATTTT. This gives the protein CASSVGQLPFSGNTIYF.

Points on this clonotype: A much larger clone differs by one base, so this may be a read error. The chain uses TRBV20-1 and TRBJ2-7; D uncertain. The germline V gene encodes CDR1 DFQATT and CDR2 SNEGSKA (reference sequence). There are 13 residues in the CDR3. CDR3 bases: TGCAGGGCTAGAGTTCCGACTTCCTACGAGCAGTACTTC. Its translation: CRARVPTSYEQYF.

CDR3: CASSLFRTGNQPQHF. In DNA, the CDR3 is TGTGCCAGCAGTTTATTCCGGACGGGCAATCAGCCCCAGCATTTT. V and J are TRBV28 and TRBJ1-5; unclear D gene. This CDR3 has 15 residues. The germline V gene has CDR1 MDHEN and CDR2 SYDVKM. Trimming took off 1 base at V and 2 bases at J, with 9 bases between the two ends.

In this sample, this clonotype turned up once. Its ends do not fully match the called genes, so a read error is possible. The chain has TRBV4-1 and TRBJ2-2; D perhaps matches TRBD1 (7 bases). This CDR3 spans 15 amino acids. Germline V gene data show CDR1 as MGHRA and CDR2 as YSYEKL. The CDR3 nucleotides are TGCGCCAGCAGCCACGAGACAGGGAACACCGGGGGGCTGTTTTTT. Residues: CASSHETGNTGGLFF.